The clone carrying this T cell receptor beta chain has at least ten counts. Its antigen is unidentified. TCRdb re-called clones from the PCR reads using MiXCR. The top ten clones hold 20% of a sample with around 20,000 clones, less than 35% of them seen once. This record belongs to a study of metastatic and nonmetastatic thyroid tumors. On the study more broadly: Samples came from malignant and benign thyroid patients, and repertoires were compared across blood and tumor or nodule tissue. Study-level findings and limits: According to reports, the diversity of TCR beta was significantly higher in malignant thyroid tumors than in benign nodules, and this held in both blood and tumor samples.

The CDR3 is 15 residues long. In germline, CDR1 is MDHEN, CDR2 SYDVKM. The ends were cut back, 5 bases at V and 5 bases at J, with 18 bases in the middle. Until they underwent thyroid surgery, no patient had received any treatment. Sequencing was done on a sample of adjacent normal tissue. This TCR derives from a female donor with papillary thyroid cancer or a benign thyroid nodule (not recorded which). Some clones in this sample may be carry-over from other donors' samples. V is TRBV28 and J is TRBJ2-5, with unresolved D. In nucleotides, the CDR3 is TGTGCCAGCAGTGGGCGTATTAGGGATCCGGAGACCCAGTACTTC. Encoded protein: CASSGRIRDPETQYF. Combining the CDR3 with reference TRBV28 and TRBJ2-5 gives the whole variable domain DVKVTQSSRYLVKRTGEKVFLECVQDMDHENMFWYRQDPGLGLRLIYFSYDVKMKEKGDIPEGYSVSREKKERFSLILESASTNQTSMYLCASSGRIRDPETQYFGPGTRLLVL.